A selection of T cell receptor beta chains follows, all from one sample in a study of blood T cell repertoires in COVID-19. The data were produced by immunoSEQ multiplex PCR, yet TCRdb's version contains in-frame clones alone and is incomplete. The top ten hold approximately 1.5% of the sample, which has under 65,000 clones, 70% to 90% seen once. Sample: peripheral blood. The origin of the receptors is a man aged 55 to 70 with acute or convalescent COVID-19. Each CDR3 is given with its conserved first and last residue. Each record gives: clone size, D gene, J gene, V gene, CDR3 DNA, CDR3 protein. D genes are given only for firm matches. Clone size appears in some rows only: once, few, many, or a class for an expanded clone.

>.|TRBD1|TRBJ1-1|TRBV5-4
TGTGCCAGCAGCGGGGGGACAGGCACTGAAGCTTTCTTT
CASSGGTGTEAFF
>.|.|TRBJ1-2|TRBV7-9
TGTGCCAGCAGCTTAGTCGGACAGAGCTATGGCTACACCTTC
CASSLVGQSYGYTF
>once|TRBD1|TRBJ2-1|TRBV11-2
TGTGCCAGCAGCACAAACAGGGGGCGGGTGCGGAATGAGCAGTTCTTC
CASSTNRGRVRNEQFF
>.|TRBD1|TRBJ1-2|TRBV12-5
TGTGCTAGTGGTTTGGTATACCAGGACAGGGAGGGCTATGGCTACACCTTC
CASGLVYQDREGYGYTF
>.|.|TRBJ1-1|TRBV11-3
TGTGCCAGCAGCCTATTCATGAACACTGAAGCTTTCTTT
CASSLFMNTEAFF
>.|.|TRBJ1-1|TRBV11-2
TGTGCCAGCAGCTTAGATATGCAGGGTCGTGAGAACACTGAAGCTTTCTTT
CASSLDMQGRENTEAFF
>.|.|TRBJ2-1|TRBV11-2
TGTGCCAGCACGCTGGCAGGGGCCTACAATGAGCAGTTCTTC
CASTLAGAYNEQFF
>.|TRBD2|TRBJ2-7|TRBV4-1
TGCGCCAGCAGCCAGCTACTAGCGGGAGGGCCTGCCTACGAGCAGTACTTC
CASSQLLAGGPAYEQYF
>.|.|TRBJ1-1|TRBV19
TGTGCCAGTAGTATAGTGGGGGCGAGGACTGAAGCTTTCTTT
CASSIVGARTEAFF
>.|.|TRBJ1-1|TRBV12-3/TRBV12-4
TGTGCCAGCAGTCTGACAGGGAACACTGAAGCTTTCTTT
CASSLTGNTEAFF
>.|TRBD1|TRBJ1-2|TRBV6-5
TGTGCCAGCAGTTACTCCCGGACAGGGCAGTATGGCTACACCTTC
CASSYSRTGQYGYTF
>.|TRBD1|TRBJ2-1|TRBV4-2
TGTGCCAGCAGCCCAACCGTCTCTTGGGCTCCGGGACAGGGTTTCTACAATGAGCAGTTCTTC
CASSPTVSWAPGQGFYNEQFF
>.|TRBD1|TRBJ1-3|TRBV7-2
TGTGCCAGCAGCTGGGGACAGGGGACTGGAAACACCATATATTTT
CASSWGQGTGNTIYF
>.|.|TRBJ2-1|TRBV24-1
TGTGCCACCAGTGATTCTAACAGGGCGTCCTACAATGAGCAGTTCTTC
CATSDSNRASYNEQFF
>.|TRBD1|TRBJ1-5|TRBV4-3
TGCGCCAGCAGCCAAGACGTGGGACAGGGGCATCAGCCCCAGCATTTT
CASSQDVGQGHQPQHF
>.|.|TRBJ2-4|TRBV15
TGTGCCACCAGCAGAGATGGAGGGTTAGCCAAAAACATTCAGTACTTC
CATSRDGGLAKNIQYF
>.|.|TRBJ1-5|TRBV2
TGTGCCAGCAGTGAAGCGCAAGGGGGAAGGCGGCCCCAGCATTTT
CASSEAQGGRRPQHF